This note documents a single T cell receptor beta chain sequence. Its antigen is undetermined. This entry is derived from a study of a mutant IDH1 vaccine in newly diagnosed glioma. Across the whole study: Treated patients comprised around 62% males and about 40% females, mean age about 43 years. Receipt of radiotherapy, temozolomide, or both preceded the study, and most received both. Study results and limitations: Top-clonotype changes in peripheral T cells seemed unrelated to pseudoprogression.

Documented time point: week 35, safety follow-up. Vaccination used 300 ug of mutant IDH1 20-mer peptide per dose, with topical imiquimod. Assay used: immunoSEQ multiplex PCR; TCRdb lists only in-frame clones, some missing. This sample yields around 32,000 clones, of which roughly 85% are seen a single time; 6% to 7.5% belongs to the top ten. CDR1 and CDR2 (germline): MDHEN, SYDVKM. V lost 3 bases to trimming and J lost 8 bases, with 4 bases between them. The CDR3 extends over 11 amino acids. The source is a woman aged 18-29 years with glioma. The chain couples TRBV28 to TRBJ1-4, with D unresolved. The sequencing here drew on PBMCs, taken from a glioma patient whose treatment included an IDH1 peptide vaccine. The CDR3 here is CASSFMEKLFF. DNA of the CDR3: TGTGCCAGCAGTTTTATGGAAAAACTGTTTTTT.